Listed below are T cell receptor beta chains from one sample, sequenced in a study of PD-L1 blockade in urothelial cancer. The protocol was immunoSEQ multiplex PCR, while the TCRdb copy is restricted to in-frame clones and leaves out a portion. This table has roughly 45,000 clones, roughly 85% appearing once. Sequencing used PBMCs, obtained around atezolizumab (anti-PD-L1) treatment. These receptor sequences come from a man in his sixties with urothelial cancer. Each CDR3 is given with its conserved first and last residue. The D gene is left open where the match is weak. Clone size is shown for a subset of rows, as once, few, many or a class of expanded clone.

abundance	d_gene	j_gene	v_gene	CDR3nt	CDR3aa
.	.	TRBJ2-1	TRBV5-6	TGTGCCAGCAGCTTAAAGGTTCGGGTCGATGAGCAGTTCTTC	CASSLKVRVDEQFF
once	TRBD1	TRBJ2-7	TRBV6-1	TGTGCCAGCAGTGAAAGGGAAACAGGGGGCCCCTACGAGCAGTACTTC	CASSERETGGPYEQYF
.	.	TRBJ1-5	TRBV28	TGTGCCAGCAGTGAACTCATAAGTGGCAATCAGCCCCAGCATTTT	CASSELISGNQPQHF
.	.	TRBJ2-1	TRBV7-6	TGTGCCAGCAGCTTGTGGGAGGCCCATGAGCAGTTCTTC	CASSLWEAHEQFF
.	TRBD1	TRBJ2-2	TRBV4-1	TGCGCCAGCAGCCAAGAGGAGGGGACAGGCCCATGGAACACCGGGGAGCTGTTTTTT	CASSQEEGTGPWNTGELFF
.	TRBD2	TRBJ2-2	TRBV10-1	TGCGCCAGCAGTGATTGGGACTATCCGACCGGGGAGCTGTTTTTT	CASSDWDYPTGELFF
.	.	TRBJ2-7	TRBV7-9	TGTGCCAGCAGCTACGGAGGGCCCTACGAGCAGTACTTC	CASSYGGPYEQYF
.	.	TRBJ1-4	TRBV7-8	TGTGCCAGCAGCCCGACCAGACATGCTGAAAAACTGTTTTTT	CASSPTRHAEKLFF
.	TRBD1	TRBJ2-5	TRBV16	TGTGCCAGCAGCCAATTAAAGGACAGGGGTGAGACCCAGTACTTC	CASSQLKDRGETQYF
.	TRBD1	TRBJ1-5	TRBV18	TGTGCCAGCTCACCAAATGGGCTCGAGCAGGGGGACCAGCCCCAGCATTTT	CASSPNGLEQGDQPQHF
.	.	TRBJ1-5	TRBV19	TGTGCCAGTAAGGTGGGGGAGGGAAATCAGCCCCAGCATTTT	CASKVGEGNQPQHF